This T cell receptor beta chain emerged from a study of early T cells in non-severe SARS-CoV-2 infection. Across the study: The input, bulk RNA from unsorted whole blood, was sequenced, and chains were unpaired. Whole-study findings and limits: Private and CD4 specificities were missed by VDJdb matching, skewed to anti-spike CD8.

Each cDNA molecule carried a unique molecular identifier. TCRdb processed the 5' RACE reads anew with MiXCR; each CDR3 protein has one entry. The sample lists approximately 120,000 distinct CDR3 sequences, 14% to 15% occurring once. The CDR3 length is 14 residues. Trimming cost V 0 bases and J 7 bases, with 10 bases left between them. This clonotype has more than one count but fewer than ten. The antigen remains undetermined. The sequencing input was whole blood. This sequence joins TRBV12-3 or TRBV12-4 and TRBJ2-4, with D uncertain. The receptor comes from an adult who was a healthcare worker with PCR-confirmed SARS-CoV-2 infection or an uninfected control (not recorded which). The CDR3 sequence: CASSLAQGLNIQYF. The CDR3 DNA follows: TGTGCCAGCAGTTTAGCGCAAGGGTTGAACATTCAGTACTTC.